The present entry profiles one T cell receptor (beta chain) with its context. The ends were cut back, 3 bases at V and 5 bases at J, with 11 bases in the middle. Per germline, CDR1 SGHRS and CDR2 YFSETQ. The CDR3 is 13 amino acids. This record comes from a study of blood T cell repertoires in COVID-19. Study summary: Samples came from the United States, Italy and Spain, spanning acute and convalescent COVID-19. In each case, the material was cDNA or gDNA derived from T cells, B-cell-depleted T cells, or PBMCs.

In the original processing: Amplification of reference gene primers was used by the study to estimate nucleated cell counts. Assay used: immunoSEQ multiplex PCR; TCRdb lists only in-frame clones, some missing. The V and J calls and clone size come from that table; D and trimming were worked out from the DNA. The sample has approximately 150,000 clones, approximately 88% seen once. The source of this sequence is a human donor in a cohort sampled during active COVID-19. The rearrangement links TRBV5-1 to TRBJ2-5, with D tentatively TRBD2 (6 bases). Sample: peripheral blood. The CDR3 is CASSSGGMETQYF. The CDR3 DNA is TGCGCCAGCAGCTCCGGCGGGATGGAGACCCAGTACTTC.